A selection of T cell receptor beta chains follows, all from one sample in a study of blood T cell repertoires in COVID-19. Libraries were prepared by immunoSEQ multiplex PCR; TCRdb keeps only in-frame clonotypes and omits some of them. The data contain about 290,000 clones, about nine tenths of them seen just once; the ten biggest clones take up 8.5% to 14%. The source material was peripheral blood. All receptors come from a woman younger than 45 with COVID-19, enrolled during active disease. The CDR3 runs from the conserved cysteine through the conserved F or W. A D gene is named only where the DNA matches it firmly. Rows may omit the clone size; those that give it use once, few, many or a size class.

V: TRBV7-6
size: .
D: .
J: TRBJ1-6
CDR3: CASRKSPLHF
DNA: TGTGCCAGCCGTAAATCACCCCTCCACTTT

V: TRBV19
size: .
D: .
J: TRBJ2-1
CDR3: CASSKYYPEGEQFF
DNA: TGTGCCAGTAGTAAGTATTACCCGGAGGGCGAGCAGTTCTTC

V: TRBV6-5
size: once
D: .
J: TRBJ2-1
CDR3: CASSYAGDITSNEQFF
DNA: TGTGCCAGCAGTTACGCGGGGGACATAACTTCCAATGAGCAGTTCTTC

V: TRBV6-5
size: .
D: .
J: TRBJ1-6
CDR3: CASSYQGNNSPLHF
DNA: TGTGCCAGCAGTTACCAGGGAAACAATTCACCCCTCCACTTT

V: TRBV5-1
size: .
D: TRBD2
J: TRBJ2-7
CDR3: CASSLVAGGHEQYF
DNA: TGCGCCAGCAGCTTGGTAGCGGGGGGCCACGAGCAGTACTTC

V: TRBV5-4
size: .
D: TRBD1
J: TRBJ1-1
CDR3: CASSLAGTGGRAFF
DNA: TGTGCCAGCAGCCTAGCAGGGACAGGGGGTAGAGCTTTCTTT

V: TRBV9
size: .
D: .
J: TRBJ2-3
CDR3: CASSVDFLMDTQYF
DNA: TGTGCCAGCAGCGTAGACTTCTTGATGGATACGCAGTATTTT

V: TRBV15
size: .
D: .
J: TRBJ2-7
CDR3: CATSRGSGEQYF
DNA: TGTGCCACCAGCAGAGGGAGCGGCGAGCAGTACTTC

V: TRBV5-1
size: .
D: TRBD1
J: TRBJ1-4
CDR3: CASSLSTGANEKLFF
DNA: TGCGCCAGCAGCTTGTCGACAGGGGCAAATGAAAAACTGTTTTTT

V: TRBV4-1
size: .
D: .
J: TRBJ1-3
CDR3: CASSPRQALSSGNTIYF
DNA: TGCGCCAGCAGCCCTCGACAGGCGCTTTCCTCTGGAAACACCATATATTTT

V: TRBV7-9
size: .
D: .
J: TRBJ2-4
CDR3: CASSLALTAERLAKNIQYF
DNA: TGTGCCAGCAGCTTAGCATTAACGGCGGAGCGACTAGCCAAAAACATTCAGTACTTC

V: TRBV3-1/TRBV3-2
size: once
D: .
J: TRBJ1-1
CDR3: CASSQIWGPGTEAFF
DNA: TGTGCCAGCAGCCAAATATGGGGCCCGGGCACTGAAGCTTTCTTT

V: TRBV7-9
size: .
D: .
J: TRBJ1-1
CDR3: CASSHTRDLWESEAFF
DNA: TGTGCCAGCAGCCACACACGAGATCTCTGGGAGTCTGAAGCTTTCTTT

V: TRBV28
size: .
D: TRBD1
J: TRBJ2-1
CDR3: CASSLQGAYNEQFF
DNA: TGTGCCAGCAGTTTACAGGGGGCTTACAATGAGCAGTTCTTC

V: TRBV6-5
size: once
D: .
J: TRBJ1-5
CDR3: CASSVTWSQPQHF
DNA: TGTGCCAGCAGCGTGACGTGGAGTCAGCCCCAGCATTTT

V: TRBV5-1
size: .
D: .
J: TRBJ1-3
CDR3: CASSLDRVPSGNTIYF
DNA: TGCGCCAGCAGCTTGGACAGGGTCCCCTCTGGAAACACCATATATTTT

V: TRBV11-1
size: .
D: TRBD2
J: TRBJ2-1
CDR3: CASQNGNTSGYNEQFF
DNA: TGTGCCAGTCAAAACGGCAATACTAGCGGCTACAATGAGCAGTTCTTC

V: TRBV28
size: .
D: TRBD1
J: TRBJ1-3
CDR3: CASSLGTGRSGNTIYF
DNA: TGTGCCAGCAGTTTGGGGACAGGGAGGTCTGGAAACACCATATATTTT

V: TRBV7-9
size: .
D: .
J: TRBJ1-1
CDR3: CASSFNSNTEAFF
DNA: TGTGCCAGCAGCTTCAACAGTAACACTGAAGCTTTCTTT

V: TRBV4-1
size: .
D: TRBD1
J: TRBJ2-7
CDR3: CASSQGQGVPYEQYF
DNA: TGCGCCAGCAGCCAAGGACAGGGGGTTCCCTACGAGCAGTACTTC

V: TRBV6-6
size: .
D: .
J: TRBJ1-6
CDR3: CASRVVGSDSPLHF
DNA: TGTGCCAGCAGGGTTGTGGGCTCGGATTCACCCCTCCACTTT

V: TRBV30
size: .
D: .
J: TRBJ1-6
CDR3: CAWSEMSSYNSPLHF
DNA: TGTGCCTGGAGTGAGATGAGCTCCTATAATTCACCCCTCCACTTT

V: TRBV15
size: .
D: TRBD1
J: TRBJ1-6
CDR3: CATSRTGAGPLHF
DNA: TGTGCCACCAGCAGGACAGGGGCTGGGCCCCTCCACTTT

V: TRBV27
size: .
D: TRBD1
J: TRBJ2-7
CDR3: CASSLDRGFSYEQYF
DNA: TGTGCCAGCAGTTTAGACAGGGGATTCTCCTACGAGCAGTACTTC

V: TRBV25-1
size: .
D: TRBD1
J: TRBJ2-5
CDR3: CASSEPGTGGETQYF
DNA: TGTGCCAGCAGTGAACCCGGGACAGGCGGAGAGACCCAGTACTTC

V: TRBV6-1
size: once
D: TRBD1
J: TRBJ1-5
CDR3: CASSELLWDRDQPQHF
DNA: TGTGCCAGCAGTGAACTGCTTTGGGACAGGGATCAGCCCCAGCATTTT

V: TRBV7-8
size: .
D: .
J: TRBJ2-5
CDR3: CASSTAGYETQYF
DNA: TGTGCCAGCAGCACGGCAGGGTACGAGACCCAGTACTTC

V: TRBV5-1
size: .
D: .
J: TRBJ1-1
CDR3: CASSSGTKNTEAFF
DNA: TGCGCCAGCAGCTCCGGGACAAAGAACACTGAAGCTTTCTTT

V: TRBV29-1
size: .
D: .
J: TRBJ2-5
CDR3: CSVGTRSGETQYF
DNA: TGCAGCGTTGGAACGAGGTCGGGGGAGACCCAGTACTTC

V: TRBV15
size: .
D: .
J: TRBJ1-5
CDR3: CATSRERRIAGEPQHF
DNA: TGTGCCACCAGCCGGGAGAGGCGTATAGCGGGGGAACCCCAGCATTTT

V: TRBV6-4
size: .
D: TRBD1
J: TRBJ1-1
CDR3: CASRLETGASEAFF
DNA: TGTGCCAGCAGATTGGAGACAGGGGCATCTGAAGCTTTCTTT

V: TRBV3-1/TRBV3-2
size: .
D: .
J: TRBJ1-1
CDR3: CASSQSDLGGTEAFF
DNA: TGTGCCAGCAGCCAAAGCGACCTGGGGGGCACTGAAGCTTTCTTT

V: TRBV3-1/TRBV3-2
size: .
D: TRBD1
J: TRBJ1-2
CDR3: CASSQDVPRTGGPYGYTF
DNA: TGTGCCAGCAGCCAAGATGTTCCAAGGACAGGGGGACCCTATGGCTACACCTTC

V: TRBV30
size: .
D: .
J: TRBJ2-3
CDR3: CSFGGRGGTQYF
DNA: TGTTCATTCGGGGGGCGCGGGGGTACGCAGTATTTT

V: TRBV13
size: .
D: TRBD1
J: TRBJ1-1
CDR3: CASSPRGPEAFF
DNA: TGTGCCAGCAGCCCAAGGGGGCCTGAAGCTTTCTTT

V: TRBV2
size: .
D: TRBD1
J: TRBJ2-7
CDR3: CASSRGKYSSYEQYF
DNA: TGTGCCAGCAGCAGGGGGAAATACAGCTCCTACGAGCAGTACTTC

V: TRBV13
size: .
D: TRBD1
J: TRBJ2-7
CDR3: CASSIRTGQDEQYF
DNA: TGTGCCAGCAGCATCCGGACAGGGCAGGACGAGCAGTACTTC

V: TRBV7-9
size: .
D: .
J: TRBJ1-1
CDR3: CASSRNLGGDLFGAFF
DNA: TGTGCCAGCAGTCGCAACTTGGGAGGAGACTTATTTGGAGCTTTCTTT

V: TRBV19
size: .
D: TRBD1
J: TRBJ2-7
CDR3: CASSKTGTGGKEQYF
DNA: TGTGCCAGTAGCAAAACCGGGACAGGGGGAAAAGAGCAGTACTTC

V: TRBV29-1
size: .
D: TRBD2
J: TRBJ2-1
CDR3: CSVSTSGGANEQFF
DNA: TGCAGCGTGTCCACTAGCGGGGGGGCCAATGAGCAGTTCTTC

V: TRBV19
size: .
D: .
J: TRBJ1-6
CDR3: CASRLRDTRGNSPLHF
DNA: TGTGCCAGTCGACTCCGGGACACCCGAGGTAATTCACCCCTCCACTTT

V: TRBV5-6
size: once
D: TRBD1
J: TRBJ1-1
CDR3: CASTLLLGTGSLMNTEAFF
DNA: TGTGCCAGCACCCTACTGCTTGGGACAGGTAGCTTGATGAACACTGAAGCTTTCTTT

V: TRBV3-1/TRBV3-2
size: .
D: .
J: TRBJ2-7
CDR3: CASSRKRLRWDEQYF
DNA: TGTGCCAGCAGCCGGAAGAGGCTTCGGTGGGACGAGCAGTACTTC

V: TRBV5-1
size: .
D: .
J: TRBJ2-1
CDR3: CASSLDTAGKEQFF
DNA: TGCGCCAGCAGCTTGGACACGGCAGGGAAGGAGCAGTTCTTC

V: TRBV7-9
size: .
D: TRBD1
J: TRBJ1-2
CDR3: CASSWTGTNYGYTF
DNA: TGTGCCAGCAGCTGGACAGGGACTAACTATGGCTACACCTTC

V: TRBV27
size: .
D: TRBD1
J: TRBJ2-7
CDR3: CASSLSAGTASYEQYF
DNA: TGTGCCAGCAGTTTATCGGCCGGGACAGCCTCCTACGAGCAGTACTTC

V: TRBV19
size: .
D: .
J: TRBJ1-2
CDR3: CASTNRAPNYGYTF
DNA: TGTGCCAGTACCAACAGGGCCCCTAACTATGGCTACACCTTC

V: TRBV12-3/TRBV12-4
size: .
D: .
J: TRBJ2-1
CDR3: CASSQYNEQFF
DNA: TGTGCCAGCAGTCAATACAATGAGCAGTTCTTC

V: TRBV20-1
size: .
D: .
J: TRBJ1-2
CDR3: CSAGQNYGYTF
DNA: TGCAGTGCTGGACAAAACTATGGCTACACCTTC

V: TRBV19
size: .
D: TRBD1
J: TRBJ1-5
CDR3: CASRGQNQPQHF
DNA: TGTGCCAGTAGGGGACAGAATCAGCCCCAGCATTTT

V: TRBV19
size: once
D: .
J: TRBJ1-2
CDR3: CAGSTPNYGYTF
DNA: TGTGCCGGGTCGACTCCAAACTATGGCTACACCTTC

V: TRBV5-4
size: .
D: TRBD1
J: TRBJ1-2
CDR3: CASSTPEGQDYGYTF
DNA: TGTGCCAGCAGCACACCTGAAGGACAGGACTATGGCTACACCTTC